This record looks at one TCR beta chain sequence and its context. As yet, its antigen is unknown. Primers: 60 Vbeta forward and 13 Jbeta reverse. Sequencing used immunoSEQ multiplex PCR; TCRdb keeps in-frame clones, though not all of them. Listed are about 130,000 clones; approximately 1.6% falls within the top ten. The data originate from a study of cytomegalovirus exposure and HLA in healthy donors. Study at large: Early released data comprised around 80 million unique TCRs from HLA-typed donors.

Per the germline V gene, CDR1 is LNHDA and CDR2 is SQIVND (reference sequence). The CDR3 runs to 18 residues. The J segment lost 2 bases and the V segment lost 5 bases, leaving 15 bases of the junction unmatched. Points from the study as a whole: Common viral pathogens were later found to be apparently linked to several of the most significant clusters.

The specimen sequenced was PBMCs. The TCR sequence derives from a man aged 18 to 30 in good health and CMV-seronegative. The chain uses TRBV19 and TRBJ2-3; TRBD1 agrees at 8 bases. In nucleotides, the CDR3 is TGTGCCAGTAGTCTACGTATCAGGGGGCGGACCCACACAGATACGCAGTATTTT. Its protein product is CASSLRIRGRTHTDTQYF.